A single sample gave rise to the 28 T cell receptor beta chains below, sequenced in a study of T cell changes during pregnancy in multiple sclerosis (dated by TCRdb to about 2019). Receptor amplification or capture employed the immunoSEQ multiplex PCR assay. TCRdb provides this immuneACCESS table in a form limited to in-frame rearrangements. Some clones are lacking; in checked studies, under half of them reflect an unresolved V gene, and why the rest are absent is not known. In this sample the table shows about 40,000 clones, 92% of which occur a single time. The ten largest clonotypes hold 0.7% to 1% of the sample. The source material was CD4+ T cells from peripheral blood mononuclear cells, sampled in the third trimester of pregnancy. Source of these receptors: a female donor with multiple sclerosis, enrolled in a pregnancy study.

This chain links TRBV19 with TRBJ2-3; TRBD2 matches at 10 bases. With 3 bases clipped from V and 0 bases from J, the junction kept 15 bases outside the gene matches. The CDR3 has 20 residues. Germline V CDR1 and CDR2: LNHDA, SQIVND (reference sequence). In DNA form, the CDR3 reads TGTGCCAGTAGTATTCAAGAACTAGCGGGACTCTATTCTAGCACAGATACGCAGTATTTT. As protein: CASSIQELAGLYSSTDTQYF. Using reference TRBV19 and TRBJ2-3 for the parts outside the CDR3, the full variable domain is DGGITQSPKYLFRKEGQNVTLSCEQNLNHDAMYWYRQDPGQGLRLIYYSQIVNDFQKGDIAEGYSVSREKKESFPLTVTSAQKNPTAFYLCASSIQELAGLYSSTDTQYFGPGTRLTVL.

This chain links TRBV5-4 with TRBJ2-5, with no clear D. The V end was cut by 0 bases, the J end by 5 bases, with 5 bases between. Germline values: CDR1 SGHNT, CDR2 YYREEE (reference sequence). The CDR3 loop spans 12 amino acids. The CDR3 DNA reads as TGTGCCAGCAGCTTGGGTTCGGAGACCCAGTACTTC. Its protein is CASSLGSETQYF. The full variable domain, its missing parts supplied by reference TRBV5-4 and TRBJ2-5, is ETGVTQSPTHLIKTRGQQVTLRCSSQSGHNTVSWYQQALGQGPQFIFQYYREEENGRGNFPPRFSGLQFPNYSSELNVNALELDDSALYLCASSLGSETQYFGPGTRLLVL.

This clone was recorded only once. V and J are TRBV19 and TRBJ2-1, with a possible D match to TRBD1 (6 bases). Trimming removed 7 bases at V and 0 bases at J, with 13 bases between. The germline CDR1 and CDR2 sequences are LNHDA and SQIVND (reference sequence). The CDR3 totals 15 residues. The CDR3 loop reads CASTTGQSSYNEQFF. DNA of the CDR3: TGTGCCAGTACCACGGGACAAAGCTCCTACAATGAGCAGTTCTTC.

The V call is TRBV4-2, the J call TRBJ1-3; no clear D gene. The CDR3 consists of 15 residues. From germline, CDR1 is LGHNA and CDR2 YNFKEQ. Trimming cost V 0 bases and J 0 bases, with 6 bases left between them. CDR3 DNA sequence: TGTGCCAGCAGCCAAGATTACACCTCTGGAAACACCATATATTTT. As protein: CASSQDYTSGNTIYF.

This chain uses TRBV19 with TRBJ2-5; 9 nucleotides agree with TRBD1. Germline CDR1 LNHDA, CDR2 SQIVND (reference sequence). There are 15 residues in the CDR3. V gave up 6 bases and J gave up 2 bases; unmatched junction bases: 7. CDR3 coding DNA: TGTGCCAGTAGGTACGGGACAGGGAAACAAGAGACCCAGTACTTC. It codes for CASRYGTGKQETQYF.

The chain carries TRBV18 and TRBJ2-1; 11 bases are shared with TRBD2. The CDR3 length is 16 residues. With V trimmed by 2 bases and J by 7 bases, 7 bases remained unmatched. Germline values: CDR1 KGHSH, CDR2 LQKENI. This CDR3 is CASSPTSLAGVNEQFF. In DNA form, the CDR3 reads TGTGCCAGCTCACCAACGTCACTAGCGGGAGTAAATGAGCAGTTCTTC.

The genes are TRBV5-4 and TRBJ2-2; TRBD2 agrees at 7 bases. CDR1 and CDR2 from the germline V gene are SGHNT and YYREEE (reference sequence). Unmatched junction bases numbered 4, after V lost 4 bases and J lost 1 base. The CDR3 spans 15 residues. The CDR3 sequence: CASSPPGGNTGELFF. The CDR3 DNA sequence: TGTGCCAGCAGCCCCCCGGGAGGGAACACCGGGGAGCTGTTTTTT.

This clone was counted once. The chain carries TRBV30 and TRBJ1-1; a weak D match, TRBD1 (6 bases). This CDR3 is 15 amino acids long. Trimming removed 5 bases from V and 0 bases from J, with 16 bases in between. CDR1 is GTSNPN, CDR2 SVGIG, per germline (reference sequence). CDR3 bases: TGTGCCTGGGCCTCGGGGGGCAGGGTGAACACTGAAGCTTTCTTT. This encodes CAWASGGRVNTEAFF.

The CDR3 loop reads CASSQGTSGIYYNEQFF. In DNA form, the CDR3 reads TGTGCCAGCAGCCAGGGGACTAGCGGGATTTACTACAATGAGCAGTTCTTC. J is TRBJ2-1 and V is TRBV4-2; 13 nucleotides agree with TRBD2. Germline V CDR1 and CDR2: LGHNA, YNFKEQ. J was trimmed by 3 bases and V by 3 bases; bases with no gene match: 5. The CDR3 contains 17 residues.

V and J are TRBV5-1 and TRBJ2-1, with TRBD2 as a possible D gene (6 bases). The germline V and J ends were trimmed by 4 bases and 3 bases, with 14 bases remaining between them. The CDR3 totals 15 residues. Germline V lookup: CDR1 SGHRS, CDR2 YFSETQ. CDR3 amino acids: CASSAGSRLYNEQFF. In nucleotides, the CDR3 is TGCGCCAGCAGCGCGGGGAGTCGGCTCTACAATGAGCAGTTCTTC. The full variable domain, its missing parts supplied by reference TRBV5-1 and TRBJ2-1, is KAGVTQTPRYLIKTRGQQVTLSCSPISGHRSVSWYQQTPGQGLQFLFEYFSETQRNKGNFPGRFSGRQFSNSRSEMNVSTLELGDSALYLCASSAGSRLYNEQFFGPGTRLTVL.

The rearrangement links TRBV6-1 to TRBJ2-3; 10 bases are a match to TRBD2. Germline lookup yields CDR1 MNHNS and CDR2 SASEGT. The CDR3 is 15 amino acids. Trimming took 10 bases from V and 2 from J; bases not matched to a gene: 9. Written as DNA, the CDR3 is TGTGCCACACTCCGGACTAGCGGATACACAGATACGCAGTATTTT. Its translation is CATLRTSGYTDTQYF.

The V and J genes are TRBV29-1 and TRBJ1-1; TRBD1 matches 7 bases. CDR3 length equals 13 residues. Germline CDR1 and CDR2: SQVTM and ANQGSEA. Unmatched junction bases numbered 10, after V lost 4 bases and J lost 8 bases. CDR3 in DNA: TGCAGCGTTGTTTACGGGGCAGGGGGGGAAGCTTTCTTT. Its protein product is CSVVYGAGGEAFF.

The rearrangement links TRBV2 to TRBJ2-7; 8 nucleotides agree with TRBD2. The CDR3 has 13 residues. V shed 4 bases and J 6 bases; nucleotides not matched to a gene: 5. Germline CDR1 reads SNHLY; CDR2 reads FYNNEI. In nucleotides, the CDR3 is TGTGCCAGCAGTGTTGAGCGGGAGATCGAGCAGTACTTC. Its translation: CASSVEREIEQYF.

The V gene is TRBV6-5, the J gene TRBJ1-3; 9 nucleotides agree with TRBD1. Germline V gene sequence: CDR1 MNHEY, CDR2 SVGAGI. The CDR3 covers 15 residues. With 8 bases clipped from V and 4 bases from J, the junction kept 9 bases outside the gene matches. CDR3 nucleotide sequence: TGTGCCAGCGGATCGGGACAGGGAGGAGGAAACACCATATATTTT. It encodes CASGSGQGGGNTIYF.

This clone occurred once. The J gene is TRBJ2-3, the V gene TRBV7-7; TRBD2 aligns across 8 bases. CDR1 and CDR2 from the germline V gene are SSHAT and FNYEAQ (reference sequence). This CDR3 has 15 amino acids. V gave up 5 bases and J gave up 4 bases; unmatched junction bases: 8. The CDR3 DNA reads as TGTGCCAGCAGCACAGGACTAGCTGGCGCAGATACGCAGTATTTT. Translating gives CASSTGLAGADTQYF.

This chain connects TRBV7-2 to TRBJ2-7; TRBD2 might be the D (6 bases). CDR3 length: 16 residues. Trimming removed 2 bases from V and 4 bases from J, with 18 bases in between. Germline loops: CDR1 SGHTA, CDR2 FQGNSA. The CDR3 sequence is CASSLLGGTGGYEQYF. The CDR3 DNA follows: TGTGCCAGCAGCTTACTAGGCGGGACCGGAGGGTACGAGCAGTACTTC.

CDR3 bases: TGCGCCAGCAGCCAAAAAAAAGTCGGGGGGGCTGTCGGCAAAAACATTCAGTACTTC. Translating gives CASSQKKVGGAVGKNIQYF. This chain uses TRBV4-3 with TRBJ2-4, with TRBD2 matching over 8 bases. V was clipped by 2 bases and J by 3 bases; unmatched bases: 15. This CDR3 comprises 19 residues. Germline V gene lookup returns CDR1 LGHNA and CDR2 YSLEER.

J is TRBJ2-7 and V is TRBV19; maybe TRBD1 (6 bases). V shed 5 bases and J shed 3 bases, with 14 bases lying between them. CDR3 length: 14 residues. Per the germline V gene, CDR1 is LNHDA and CDR2 is SQIVND (reference sequence). CDR3 bases: TGTGCCAGTAGTGCGAAAGAGGGGGTCTACGAGCAGTACTTC. Encoded protein: CASSAKEGVYEQYF.

The chain combines TRBV9 with TRBJ2-7; 8 positions match TRBD1. CDR3 length equals 14 residues. V trimming: 2 bases; J trimming: 2 bases; junction bases outside the gene matches: 3. Germline loops: CDR1 SGDLS, CDR2 YYNGEE. CDR3 residues: CASSVGTGAYEQYF. The CDR3 nucleotides are TGTGCCAGCAGCGTCGGGACAGGTGCCTACGAGCAGTACTTC. Variable domain in full (rest from reference TRBV9 and TRBJ2-7): DSGVTQTPKHLITATGQRVTLRCSPRSGDLSVYWYQQSLDQGLQFLIQYYNGEERAKGNILERFSAQQFPDLHSELNLSSLELGDSALYFCASSVGTGAYEQYFGPGTRLTVT.

This chain links TRBV11-3 with TRBJ2-1; TRBD2 matches 8 bases. The CDR3 is 15 amino acids. Germline V gives CDR1 SGHNT, CDR2 YENEEA. Trimming removed 4 bases from V and 4 bases from J; junction bases left unmatched: 6. As DNA, the CDR3 is TGTGCCAGCAGCTCCAGCGGGAGTGGATACAATGAGCAGTTCTTC. The encoded protein is CASSSSGSGYNEQFF.

The chain uses TRBV18 and TRBJ2-5; 10 bases align to TRBD2. This CDR3 has 17 residues. The J segment lost 2 bases and the V segment lost 6 bases, leaving 12 bases of the junction unmatched. CDR1 and CDR2 (germline): KGHSH, LQKENI. This CDR3 is CASSGGISTSGQETQYF. DNA for the CDR3: TGTGCCAGCTCCGGCGGGATATCGACTAGCGGGCAAGAGACCCAGTACTTC.

The CDR3 sequence is CASSLNRGSINQPQHF. The CDR3 DNA reads as TGCGCCAGCAGCCTGAATAGGGGTTCGATTAATCAGCCCCAGCATTTT. The chain uses TRBV4-3 and TRBJ1-5, with a tentative D call TRBD1 (5 bases). This CDR3 has 16 residues. In germline, CDR1 is LGHNA, CDR2 YSLEER. The V end lost 4 bases, the J end lost 4 bases, and 17 bases lay between the germline ends.

The chain employs TRBV11-2 and TRBJ1-4, with D hard to call. Germline assignment: CDR1 SGHAT and CDR2 FQNNGV. This CDR3 spans 16 amino acids. Deletions cut 1 base from V and 7 bases from J, with 16 bases between. CDR3 nucleotides: TGTGCCAGCAGCTTAGTTTTGGGAGGGAGTCGTGAAAAACTGTTTTTT. It is translated as CASSLVLGGSREKLFF.

A few counts support this clone. The chain carries TRBV11-2 and TRBJ1-2, with a weak D call TRBD1 (5 bases). CDR3 length: 13 amino acids. V was pared by 1 base and J by 2 bases, with 5 bases between. Per germline, CDR1 SGHAT and CDR2 FQNNGV. The CDR3 spells CASSLGTNYGYTF. DNA for the CDR3: TGTGCCAGCAGCTTAGGGACAAACTATGGCTACACCTTC.

The V and J genes are TRBV7-2 and TRBJ2-1; 8 bases are shared with TRBD2. The CDR3 consists of 16 residues. J was trimmed by 1 base and V by 4 bases; bases with no gene match: 6. CDR1 is SGHTA, CDR2 FQGNSA, per germline. The CDR3 sequence is CASSYLAGPSYNEQFF. The CDR3 DNA sequence: TGTGCCAGCAGCTATCTAGCGGGTCCTTCCTACAATGAGCAGTTCTTC.

This clone was detected a few times. The CDR3 DNA reads TGTGCCACCAAACAGCTCTACACTGAAGCTTTCTTT. Translating gives CATKQLYTEAFF. The rearrangement links TRBV19 to TRBJ1-1, with unresolved D. The CDR3 has 12 residues. V was trimmed by 10 bases and J by 3 bases, leaving 12 bases between them. The germline V gene has CDR1 LNHDA and CDR2 SQIVND (reference sequence).

The chain recombines TRBV11-3 with TRBJ2-2; a possible D gene is TRBD2 (6 bases). The V gene lost 0 bases and the J gene lost 4 bases, with 12 bases spanning the gap. Germline V lookup: CDR1 SGHNT, CDR2 YENEEA. The CDR3 extends over 16 amino acids. The CDR3 loop is CASSLEEGSSTGELFF. Written as DNA, the CDR3 is TGTGCCAGCAGCTTAGAGGAGGGGTCGAGCACCGGGGAGCTGTTTTTT. The variable domain in full, with the rest retrieved from reference TRBV11-3 and TRBJ2-2, is EAGVVQSPRYKIIEKKQPVAFWCNPISGHNTLYWYLQNLGQGPELLIRYENEEAVDDSQLPKDRFSAERLKGVDSTLKIQPAELGDSAVYLCASSLEEGSSTGELFFGEGSRLTVL.

V usage is TRBV7-2 and J usage is TRBJ2-7, with TRBD2 matching over 10 bases. V shed 5 bases, J shed 2 bases, and the junction held 6 bases outside the gene matches. Germline CDR1 is SGHTA and CDR2 is FQGNSA. The CDR3 contains 15 residues. CDR3 in DNA: TGTGCCAGCAGCCCTCGGACTAGCGGCCCCTACGAGCAGTACTTC. As protein: CASSPRTSGPYEQYF. The full variable domain, rest sourced from reference TRBV7-2 and TRBJ2-7, is GAGVSQSPSNKVTEKGKDVELRCDPISGHTALYWYRQSLGQGLEFLIYFQGNSAPDKSGLPSDRFSAERTGGSVSTLTIQRTQQEDSAVYLCASSPRTSGPYEQYFGPGTRLTVT.